The 21 T cell receptor beta chains reported below all come from one sample, sequenced in a study of T cell repertoires in cytomegalovirus infection (dated 2019 in TCRdb). The instrument given in TCRdb is Illumina HiSeq 1500. The public reads were run again by TCRdb, first through fastp at Q25 and then through MiXCR, and only productive beta chains were kept. Identical CDR3 protein sequences are pooled into one entry, listed with their most common genes and DNA. Recorded for this sample are about 60,000 distinct CDR3 sequences; about 30% of them occurred a single time. Together, the top ten hold nearly 70% of the sample. No antigens are known for them. Sample: PBMCs, sequenced either directly or after in vitro stimulation (not recorded which). The origin of the receptors is a human donor in good health (CMV status not recorded). Some clones in this sample may be carry-over from other donors' samples.

The V call is TRBV12-3 or TRBV12-4, the J call TRBJ2-1; D uncertain. The CDR3 contains 16 residues. V lost 7 bases to trimming and J lost 4 bases, with 20 bases between them. The CDR3 reads CASTTRTVLDYNEQFF. In DNA form, the CDR3 reads TGTGCCAGCACTACAAGAACCGTTCTGGATTACAATGAGCAGTTCTTC.

In this sample, this clonotype turned up a few times. The chain joins TRBV7-8 to TRBJ1-1; tentatively, D is TRBD1 (5 bases). This CDR3 has 16 residues. The germline CDR1 and CDR2 sequences are SGHVS and FQNEAQ. V was clipped by 1 base and J by 0 bases, with 12 bases between them. CDR3: CASSLGGFQMNTEAFF. CDR3 DNA: TGTGCCAGCAGCTTAGGGGGCTTCCAGATGAACACTGAAGCTTTCTTT. Based on the CDR3 plus reference TRBV7-8 and TRBJ1-1, the full variable domain is GAGVSQSPRYKVAKRGQDVALRCDPISGHVSLFWYQQALGQGPEFLTYFQNEAQLDKSGLPSDRFFAERPEGSVSTLKIQRTQQEDSAVYLCASSLGGFQMNTEAFFGQGTRLTVV.

The V gene is TRBV4-3, the J gene TRBJ2-1; 8 bases match TRBD2. CDR3 length: 17 amino acids. Germline V gene data show CDR1 as LGHNA and CDR2 as YSLEER. After removal of 0 bases from V and 8 bases from J, the junction contained 12 bases not matched to a gene. The CDR3 nucleotides read TGCGCCAGCAGCCAAGAGCCCAGCGGGAGTACGACGCATGAGCAGTTCTTC. Residues: CASSQEPSGSTTHEQFF.

The chain uses TRBV28 and TRBJ2-5; D assignment may be TRBD1 or TRBD2 (5 bases each). Germline assignment: CDR1 MDHEN and CDR2 SYDVKM. The CDR3 spans 15 residues. Trimming took off 5 bases at V and 5 bases at J, with 18 bases between the two ends. The CDR3 bases are TGTGCCAGCAGTCCTAGGGGACCGAAGAAGGAGACCCAGTACTTC. It encodes CASSPRGPKKETQYF.

The V and J genes are TRBV7-9 and TRBJ2-7; 8 bases are shared with TRBD1. Germline CDR1 SEHNR, CDR2 FQNEAQ (reference sequence). With V trimmed by 5 bases and J by 3 bases, 12 bases remained unmatched. CDR3 length equals 16 residues. CDR3 in amino acids: CASSPPPGQENYEQYF. DNA for the CDR3: TGTGCCAGCAGCCCACCACCGGGACAGGAGAACTACGAGCAGTACTTC.

This clonotype has just a few counts. The DNA for the CDR3 is TGTGCCAGCTCCGGGGGGGTCATGAACACTGAAGCTTTCTTT. Residues: CASSGGVMNTEAFF. The chain has TRBV2 and TRBJ1-1; perhaps TRBD1 as D (5 bases). V was shortened by 8 bases and J by 0 bases, with 13 bases between the two germline ends. The germline V gene has CDR1 SNHLY and CDR2 FYNNEI. The CDR3 spans 14 residues.

The gene calls are TRBV6-1 and TRBJ2-3, with no clear D. The CDR3 is made up of 14 amino acids. With 4 bases removed from V and 3 bases from J, the gap between germline ends came to 11 bases. Germline loops: CDR1 MNHNS, CDR2 SASEGT. The CDR3 protein is CASSVTVFTDTQYF. DNA of the CDR3: TGTGCCAGCAGTGTTACAGTCTTTACAGATACGCAGTATTTT.

The chain uses TRBV12-3 or TRBV12-4 and TRBJ2-2; 16 bases align to TRBD2. The J segment lost 4 bases and the V segment lost 8 bases, leaving 10 bases of the junction unmatched. The CDR3 has 18 residues. CDR3 region: CASVSGLAGGRGTGELFF. The CDR3 DNA reads TGTGCCAGCGTGTCGGGACTAGCGGGGGGGCGCGGCACCGGGGAGCTGTTTTTT.

This clonotype has only a few counts. The gene calls are TRBV29-1 and TRBJ2-7; D is unclear. CDR3 length: 12 amino acids. The germline V gene encodes CDR1 SQVTM and CDR2 ANQGSEA. Trimming took 7 bases from V and 2 from J, leaving 12 bases between them. In DNA form, the CDR3 reads TGCAGCGGGGGAACGACAACCTACGAGCAGTACTTC. Its translation: CSGGTTTYEQYF.

The V gene is TRBV20-1, the J gene TRBJ2-5; tentatively, D is TRBD1 or TRBD2 (5 bases each). The CDR3 is made up of 12 amino acids. Germline V CDR1 and CDR2: DFQATT, SNEGSKA (reference sequence). The germline V and J ends were trimmed by 3 bases and 7 bases, with 12 bases remaining between them. The CDR3, as DNA: TGCAGTGCTAGGGGACCGTGGGGGACCCAGTACTTC. It yields the protein CSARGPWGTQYF.

This clonotype was observed a few times. V is TRBV5-4 and J is TRBJ1-2; D possibly corresponds to TRBD1 (6 bases). Germline V gives CDR1 SGHNT, CDR2 YYREEE (reference sequence). Trimming removed 4 bases from V and 3 bases from J, with 16 bases in between. The CDR3 has 15 amino acids. CDR3 nucleotides: TGTGCCAGCAGCCACCCCCGGACAGCGGACTATGGCTACACCTTC. It translates to CASSHPRTADYGYTF.

At least ten counts were recorded for this clonotype. CDR3 in DNA: TGTGCCAGCAGCGTCGGTTCAGAAGGGATTTCACCCCTCCACTTT. Residues: CASSVGSEGISPLHF. The V and J genes are TRBV9 and TRBJ1-6; D not resolved. Trimming shortened V by 2 bases and J by 9 bases, and 15 bases separated the two germline ends. This CDR3 has 15 amino acids. Per germline, CDR1 SGDLS and CDR2 YYNGEE.

This clonotype was counted at least ten times. J is TRBJ2-3 and V is TRBV7-2; D perhaps matches TRBD1 (6 bases). Trimming pared 5 bases from V and 4 bases from J, leaving 13 bases between. The CDR3 spans 14 residues. CDR1 is SGHTA, CDR2 FQGNSA, per germline. CDR3 sequence (DNA): TGTGCCAGCAGCGCGGATACAGGGCCAGATACGCAGTATTTT. Translated, it gives CASSADTGPDTQYF.

This clonotype was seen more than once but under ten times. The chain has TRBV12-3 or TRBV12-4 and TRBJ2-2; tentative D call: TRBD2 (5 bases). V was clipped by 4 bases and J by 5 bases, with 14 bases between them. The CDR3 spans 15 residues. The CDR3 loop is CASSSSPRVTGELFF. The CDR3 bases are TGTGCCAGCAGTTCGTCCCCGCGGGTGACCGGGGAGCTGTTTTTT.

This clonotype has only a few counts. The chain carries TRBV7-2 and TRBJ2-5, with 8 bases that match TRBD1. J gave up 5 bases and V 4 bases, and 9 bases lay outside the gene matches. The germline V gene encodes CDR1 SGHTA and CDR2 FQGNSA. This CDR3 comprises 15 residues. The CDR3 nucleotides read TGTGCCAGCAGCTCCGCCCGCGACAGGGGCGAGACCCAGTACTTC. It codes for CASSSARDRGETQYF.

This chain joins TRBV5-5 and TRBJ2-2, with 10 bases fitting TRBD2. Looked up from germline, CDR1 is SGHKS and CDR2 is YYEKEE (reference sequence). V shed 4 bases, J shed 3 bases, and the junction held 6 bases outside the gene matches. This CDR3 contains 16 residues. This chain's CDR3 is CASSNPAGGYTGELFF. CDR3 DNA sequence: TGTGCCAGCAGCAACCCAGCGGGGGGGTACACCGGGGAGCTGTTTTTT.

This clonotype was seen more than once but under ten times. This chain joins TRBV29-1 and TRBJ2-1; D is ambiguous. Germline V gene data show CDR1 as SQVTM and CDR2 as ANQGSEA. The CDR3 is 16 amino acids. V lost 0 bases, J lost 2 bases, and 14 bases lay in between. The DNA of the CDR3 is TGCAGCGTTGAAGATTGCTTCGACTGTACCTACAATGAGCAGTTCTTC. This translates into CSVEDCFDCTYNEQFF.

This clonotype was found a few times. The CDR3 bases are TGTGCCATCAGGGAGGAGGGGGTGAGAGAAAAACTGTTTTTT. Protein: CAIREEGVREKLFF. This chain uses TRBV10-3 with TRBJ1-4; TRBD1 is a possible D gene (6 bases). Germline CDR1 is ENHRY and CDR2 is SYGVKD. Deletions cut 6 bases from V and 8 bases from J, with 16 bases between. The CDR3 spans 14 residues.

Regarding this clonotype: A much larger clone sits a single nucleotide away, making a read error possible. The chain combines TRBV7-2 with TRBJ2-7; D assignment may be TRBD1 or TRBD2 (5 bases each). Germline-derived CDR1 and CDR2 are SGHTA and FQGNSA. The CDR3 is 12 residues long. The CDR3 coding sequence is TGTTCCAGCAGCTTGGGGCCTGAGGGGCAGTACTTC. This translates into CSSSLGPEGQYF.

The chain has TRBV7-9 and TRBJ2-1; TRBD1 matches 8 bases. This CDR3 comprises 15 residues. The V gene's germline CDR1 is SEHNR and CDR2 FQNEAQ (reference sequence). V trimming: 1 base; J trimming: 7 bases; junction bases outside the gene matches: 6. DNA for the CDR3: TGTGCCAGCAGCTTAGGGCAGGGGGCGCGGAATGAGCAGTTCTTC. This encodes CASSLGQGARNEQFF. The variable domain in full, with the rest retrieved from reference TRBV7-9 and TRBJ2-1, is DTGVSQNPRHKITKRGQNVTFRCDPISEHNRLYWYRQTLGQGPEFLTYFQNEAQLEKSRLLSDRFSAERPKGSFSTLEIQRTEQGDSAMYLCASSLGQGARNEQFFGPGTRLTVL.

This clonotype has a count of ten or more. This chain joins TRBV5-4 and TRBJ2-1; the D is unclear. The CDR3 covers 16 residues. Per germline, CDR1 SGHNT and CDR2 YYREEE (reference sequence). Deletions cut 4 bases from V and 6 bases from J, with 20 bases between. The CDR3 nucleotides read TGTGCCAGCAGCCCTGACTGGGGAAGAGCGATCAATGAGCAGTTCTTC. Encoded protein: CASSPDWGRAINEQFF.